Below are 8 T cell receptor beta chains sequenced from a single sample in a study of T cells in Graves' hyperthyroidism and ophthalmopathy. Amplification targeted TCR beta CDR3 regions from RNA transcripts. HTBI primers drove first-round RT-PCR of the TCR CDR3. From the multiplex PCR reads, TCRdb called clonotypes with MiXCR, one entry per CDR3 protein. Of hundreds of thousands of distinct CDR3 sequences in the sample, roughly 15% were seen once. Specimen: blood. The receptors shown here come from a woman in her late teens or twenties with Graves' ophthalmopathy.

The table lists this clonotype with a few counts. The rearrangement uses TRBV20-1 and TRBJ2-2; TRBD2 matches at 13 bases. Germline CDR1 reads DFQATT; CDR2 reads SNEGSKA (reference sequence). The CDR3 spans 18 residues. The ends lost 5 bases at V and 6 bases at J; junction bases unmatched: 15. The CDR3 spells CSAAGTSGEAGAAGELFF. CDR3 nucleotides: TGCAGTGCTGCCGGGACTAGCGGGGAGGCAGGTGCAGCCGGGGAGCTGTTTTTT.

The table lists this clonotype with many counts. The chain's CDR3 is CASSPTGGFDSPLHF. The DNA for the CDR3 is TGTGCCAGCAGCCCGACAGGGGGTTTTGATTCACCCCTCCACTTT. The chain is built from TRBV6-1 and TRBJ1-6; 9 bases agree with TRBD1. The V gene's germline CDR1 is MNHNS and CDR2 SASEGT. Trimming at V came to 6 bases and at J to 8 bases, leaving 8 bases not matched to a gene. The CDR3 has 15 amino acids.

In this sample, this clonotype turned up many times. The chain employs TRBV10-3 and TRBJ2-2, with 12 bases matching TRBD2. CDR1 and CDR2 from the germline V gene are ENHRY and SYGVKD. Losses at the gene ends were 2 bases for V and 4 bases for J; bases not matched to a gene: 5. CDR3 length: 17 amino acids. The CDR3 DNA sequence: TGTGCCATCAGTGAGAGCGCTAGCGGGGGGGCCACCGGGGAGCTGTTTTTT. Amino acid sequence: CAISESASGGATGELFF.

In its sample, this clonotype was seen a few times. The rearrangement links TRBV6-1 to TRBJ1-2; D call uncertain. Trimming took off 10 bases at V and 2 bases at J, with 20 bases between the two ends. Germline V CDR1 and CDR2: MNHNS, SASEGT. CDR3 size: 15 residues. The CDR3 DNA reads TGTGCCACCAAGGAGGCCGGCAGCGCAAACTATGGCTACACCTTC. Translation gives CATKEAGSANYGYTF.

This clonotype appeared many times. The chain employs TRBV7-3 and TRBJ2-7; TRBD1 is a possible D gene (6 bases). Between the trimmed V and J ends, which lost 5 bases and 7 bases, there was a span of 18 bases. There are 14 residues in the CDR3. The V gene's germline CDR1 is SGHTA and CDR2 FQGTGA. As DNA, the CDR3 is TGTGCCAGCAGCGTAGGTCCGGGACACTCAGAGCAGTACTTC. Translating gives CASSVGPGHSEQYF. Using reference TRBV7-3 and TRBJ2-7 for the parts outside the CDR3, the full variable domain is GAGVSQTPSNKVTEKGKYVELRCDPISGHTALYWYRQSLGQGPEFLIYFQGTGAADDSGLPNDRFFAVRPEGSVSTLKIQRTERGDSAVYLCASSVGPGHSEQYFGPGTRLTVT.

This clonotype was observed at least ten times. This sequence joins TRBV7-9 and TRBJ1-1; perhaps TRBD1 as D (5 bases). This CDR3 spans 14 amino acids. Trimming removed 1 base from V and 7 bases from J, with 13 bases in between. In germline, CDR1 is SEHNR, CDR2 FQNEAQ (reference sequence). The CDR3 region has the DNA TGTGCCAGCAGCTTAGATGGGACGTTCCGTGAAGCTTTCTTT. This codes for CASSLDGTFREAFF.

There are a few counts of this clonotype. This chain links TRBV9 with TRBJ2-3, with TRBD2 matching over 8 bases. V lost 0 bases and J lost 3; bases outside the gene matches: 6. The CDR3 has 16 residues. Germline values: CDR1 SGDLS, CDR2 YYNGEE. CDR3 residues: CASSVDGGAGTDTQYF. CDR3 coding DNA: TGTGCCAGCAGCGTAGACGGGGGGGCCGGAACAGATACGCAGTATTTT.

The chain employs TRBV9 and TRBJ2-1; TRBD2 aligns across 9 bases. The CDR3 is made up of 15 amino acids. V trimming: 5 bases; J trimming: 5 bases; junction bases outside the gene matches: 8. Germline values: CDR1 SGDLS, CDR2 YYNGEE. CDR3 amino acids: CASSREGGRDNEQFF. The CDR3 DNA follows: TGTGCCAGCAGTAGAGAGGGCGGGAGGGACAATGAGCAGTTCTTC.